The 2 T cell receptor beta chains in this list originate from one sample, sequenced in a study of T cell responses to AZD1222 COVID-19 vaccine. The repertoire was sequenced with immunoSEQ multiplex PCR; TCRdb's copy has only in-frame clones and lacks some. This sample has around 150,000 clones, with roughly 94% found just once. The specimen was peripheral blood, collected on day 0 of AZD1222 vaccination. The receptors shown here come from an adult in good health.

The chain is built from TRBV11-2 and TRBJ1-1, with D possibly matching TRBD1 (5 bases). This CDR3 contains 15 residues. The germline V gene has CDR1 SGHAT and CDR2 FQNNGV. Trimming removed 0 bases from V and 2 bases from J, with 10 bases in between. CDR3 sequence (DNA): TGTGCCAGCAGCTTAGAGACAGTCCCAAACACTGAAGCTTTCTTT. Translation gives CASSLETVPNTEAFF. Variable domain in full (rest from reference TRBV11-2 and TRBJ1-1): EAGVAQSPRYKIIEKRQSVAFWCNPISGHATLYWYQQILGQGPKLLIQFQNNGVVDDSQLPKDRFSAERLKGVDSTLKIQPAKLEDSAVYLCASSLETVPNTEAFFGQGTRLTVV.

The V gene is TRBV27, the J gene TRBJ2-2; D unclear. Germline CDR1 reads MNHEY; CDR2 reads SMNVEV (reference sequence). CDR3 length: 16 amino acids. V dropped 2 bases and J dropped 2 bases, with 12 bases sitting between them. CDR3 loop: CASSLPGPQNTGELFF. As DNA, the CDR3 is TGTGCCAGCAGTTTACCCGGGCCCCAAAACACCGGGGAGCTGTTTTTT.